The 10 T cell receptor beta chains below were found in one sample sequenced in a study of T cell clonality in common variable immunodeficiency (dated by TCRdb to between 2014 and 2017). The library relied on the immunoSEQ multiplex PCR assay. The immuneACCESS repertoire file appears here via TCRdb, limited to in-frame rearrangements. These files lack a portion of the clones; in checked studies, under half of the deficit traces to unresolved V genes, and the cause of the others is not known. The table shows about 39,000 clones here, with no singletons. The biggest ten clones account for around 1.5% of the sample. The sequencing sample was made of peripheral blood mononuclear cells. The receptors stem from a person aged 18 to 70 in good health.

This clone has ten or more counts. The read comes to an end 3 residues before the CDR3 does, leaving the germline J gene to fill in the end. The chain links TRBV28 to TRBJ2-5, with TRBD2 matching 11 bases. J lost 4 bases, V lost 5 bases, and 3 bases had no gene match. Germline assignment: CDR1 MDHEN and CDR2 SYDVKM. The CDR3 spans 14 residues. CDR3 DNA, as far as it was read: TGTGCCAGCAGTACTAGCGGGAGCTCAGAGACC. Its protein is CASSTSGSSET. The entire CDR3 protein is CASSTSGSSETQYF.

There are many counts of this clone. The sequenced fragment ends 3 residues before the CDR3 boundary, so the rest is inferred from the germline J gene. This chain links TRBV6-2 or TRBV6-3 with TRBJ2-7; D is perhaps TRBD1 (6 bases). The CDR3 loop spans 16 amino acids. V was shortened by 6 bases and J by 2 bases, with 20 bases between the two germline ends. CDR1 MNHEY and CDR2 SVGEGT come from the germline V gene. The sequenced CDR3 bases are TGTGCCAGCAGGCGGAGCCGGGGTTCAGGGGCCTACGAG. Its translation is CASRRSRGSGAYE. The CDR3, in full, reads CASRRSRGSGAYEQYF.

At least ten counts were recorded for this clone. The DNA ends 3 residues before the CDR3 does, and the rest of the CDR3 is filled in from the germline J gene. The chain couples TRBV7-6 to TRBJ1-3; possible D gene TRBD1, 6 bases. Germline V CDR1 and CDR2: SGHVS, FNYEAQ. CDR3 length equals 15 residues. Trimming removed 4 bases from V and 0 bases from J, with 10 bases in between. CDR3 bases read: TGTGCCAGCAGCTCCCACAGGGACTCTGGAAACACC. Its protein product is CASSSHRDSGNT. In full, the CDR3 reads CASSSHRDSGNTIYF. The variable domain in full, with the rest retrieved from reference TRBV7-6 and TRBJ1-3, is GAGVSQSPRYKVTKRGQDVALRCDPISGHVSLYWYRQALGQGPEFLTYFNYEAQQDKSGLPNDRFSAERPEGSISTLTIQRTEQRDSAMYRCASSSHRDSGNTIYFGEGSWLTVV.

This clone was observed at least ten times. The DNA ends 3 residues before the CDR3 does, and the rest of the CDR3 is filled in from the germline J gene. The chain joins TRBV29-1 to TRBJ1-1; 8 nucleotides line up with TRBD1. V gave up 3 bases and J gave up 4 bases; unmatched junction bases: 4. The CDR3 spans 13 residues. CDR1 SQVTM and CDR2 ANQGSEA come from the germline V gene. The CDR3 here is CSVDPGQGTEAFF. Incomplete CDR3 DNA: TGCAGCGTTGACCCAGGACAGGGCACTGAA.

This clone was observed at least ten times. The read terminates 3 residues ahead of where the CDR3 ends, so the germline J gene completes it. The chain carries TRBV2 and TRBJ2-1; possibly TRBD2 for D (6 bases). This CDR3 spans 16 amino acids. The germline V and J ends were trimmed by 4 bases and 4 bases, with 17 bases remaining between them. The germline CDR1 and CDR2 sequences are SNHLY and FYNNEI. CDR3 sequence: CASSGTMLAGYNEQFF. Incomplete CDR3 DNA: TGTGCCAGCAGTGGGACTATGCTAGCAGGGTACAATGAG.

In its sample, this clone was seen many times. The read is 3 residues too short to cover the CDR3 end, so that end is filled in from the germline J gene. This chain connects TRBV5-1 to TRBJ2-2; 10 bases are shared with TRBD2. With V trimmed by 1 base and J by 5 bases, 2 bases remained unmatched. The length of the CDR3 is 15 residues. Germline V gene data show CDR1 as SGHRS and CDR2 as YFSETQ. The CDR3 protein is CASSLTSGVTGELFF. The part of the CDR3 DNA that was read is TGCGCCAGCAGCTTGACTAGCGGGGTTACCGGGGAG.

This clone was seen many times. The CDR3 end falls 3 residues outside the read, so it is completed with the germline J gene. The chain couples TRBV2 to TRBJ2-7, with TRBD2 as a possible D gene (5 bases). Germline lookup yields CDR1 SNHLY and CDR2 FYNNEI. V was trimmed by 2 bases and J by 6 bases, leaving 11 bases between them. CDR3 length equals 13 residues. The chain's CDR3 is CASSERGLGEQYF. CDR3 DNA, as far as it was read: TGTGCCAGCAGTGAACGGGGATTGGGCGAG. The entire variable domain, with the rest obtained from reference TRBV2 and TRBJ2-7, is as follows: EPEVTQTPSHQVTQMGQEVILRCVPISNHLYFYWYRQILGQKVEFLVSFYNNEISEKSEIFDDQFSVERPDGSNFTLKIRSTKLEDSAMYFCASSERGLGEQYFGPGTRLTVT.

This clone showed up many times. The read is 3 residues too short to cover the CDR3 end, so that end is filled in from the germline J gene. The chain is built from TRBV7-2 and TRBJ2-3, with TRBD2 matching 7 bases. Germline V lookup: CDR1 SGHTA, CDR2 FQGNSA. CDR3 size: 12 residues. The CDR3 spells CASSLGRGTQYF. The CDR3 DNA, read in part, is TGTGCCAGCAGCTTAGGGCGGGGGACG.

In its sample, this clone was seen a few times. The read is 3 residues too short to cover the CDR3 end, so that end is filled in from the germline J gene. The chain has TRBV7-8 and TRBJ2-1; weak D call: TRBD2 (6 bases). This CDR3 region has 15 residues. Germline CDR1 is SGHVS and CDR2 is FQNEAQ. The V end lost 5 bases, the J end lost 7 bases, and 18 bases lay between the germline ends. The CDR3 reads CASSDPGPAGNEQFF. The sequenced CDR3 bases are TGTGCCAGCAGCGATCCGGGACCCGCGGGGAATGAG.

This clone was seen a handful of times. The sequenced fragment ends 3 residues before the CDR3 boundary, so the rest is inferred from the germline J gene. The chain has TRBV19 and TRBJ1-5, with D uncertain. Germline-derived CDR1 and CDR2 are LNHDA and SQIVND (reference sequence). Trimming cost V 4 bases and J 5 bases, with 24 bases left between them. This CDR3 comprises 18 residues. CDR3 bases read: TGTGCCAGTAGTACCCTCACGATACTGGCGGGGAGTGATCAGCCC. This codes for CASSTLTILAGSDQP. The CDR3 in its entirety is CASSTLTILAGSDQPQHF. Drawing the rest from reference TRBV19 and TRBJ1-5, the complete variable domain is DGGITQSPKYLFRKEGQNVTLSCEQNLNHDAMYWYRQDPGQGLRLIYYSQIVNDFQKGDIAEGYSVSREKKESFPLTVTSAQKNPTAFYLCASSTLTILAGSDQPQHFGDGTRLSIL.